The 16 T cell receptor beta chains listed next were all sequenced from one sample in a study of cytomegalovirus exposure and HLA in healthy donors. The PCR made use of 60 Vbeta and 13 Jbeta primers. The data were produced by immunoSEQ multiplex PCR, yet TCRdb's version contains in-frame clones alone and is incomplete. The table has 110,000 or so clones, 75% seen once. Sample: PBMCs. The receptor set was obtained from a man aged 35 to 55 in good health and CMV-seronegative.

This clone was seen a few times. The chain has TRBV28 and TRBJ2-3, with 10 nucleotides matching TRBD2. Germline V CDR1 and CDR2: MDHEN, SYDVKM. The trim removed 6 bases at V and 1 base at J, leaving 10 bases unmatched. The CDR3 consists of 17 residues. CDR3 residues: CASRGLSGGIGTDTQYF. The CDR3, as DNA: TGTGCCAGCAGGGGACTTAGCGGGGGGATCGGCACAGATACGCAGTATTTT.

This chain uses TRBV19 with TRBJ2-7; D gene uncertain. Per the germline V gene, CDR1 is LNHDA and CDR2 is SQIVND (reference sequence). The V gene lost 3 bases and the J gene lost 5 bases, with 17 bases spanning the gap. This CDR3 has 15 amino acids. CDR3 protein: CASSIRGGWKDEQYF. As DNA, the CDR3 is TGTGCCAGTAGTATCCGAGGTGGGTGGAAGGACGAGCAGTACTTC.

The sample holds one count of this clone. The chain joins TRBV7-2 to TRBJ2-4; the match to TRBD2 covers 11 bases. J gave up 0 bases and V 8 bases, and 9 bases lay outside the gene matches. The CDR3 is 17 amino acids. Germline values: CDR1 SGHTA, CDR2 FQGNSA. CDR3 sequence reads: CASSPSGGTLAKNIQYF. The CDR3 region has the DNA TGTGCCAGCTCTCCTAGCGGGGGGACCCTAGCCAAAAACATTCAGTACTTC.

This chain connects TRBV2 to TRBJ2-7, with unresolved D. Germline CDR1 and CDR2: SNHLY and FYNNEI. V dropped 5 bases and J dropped 3 bases, with 8 bases sitting between them. The CDR3 loop spans 12 amino acids. CDR3 amino acids: CASSPRGYEQYF. CDR3 DNA: TGTGCCAGCAGTCCGCGTGGCTACGAGCAGTACTTC. The full variable domain, rest sourced from reference TRBV2 and TRBJ2-7, is EPEVTQTPSHQVTQMGQEVILRCVPISNHLYFYWYRQILGQKVEFLVSFYNNEISEKSEIFDDQFSVERPDGSNFTLKIRSTKLEDSAMYFCASSPRGYEQYFGPGTRLTVT.

This clone was picked up a small number of times. V is TRBV9 and J is TRBJ2-1, with TRBD1 matching over 7 bases. The CDR3 consists of 16 residues. CDR1 and CDR2 from the germline V gene are SGDLS and YYNGEE. Trimming cost V 3 bases and J 0 bases; bases outside gene matches: 6. CDR3 bases: TGTGCCAGCAGCGCGGACCGGGACAGCTCCTACAATGAGCAGTTCTTC. Its translation is CASSADRDSSYNEQFF. Filled out from reference TRBV9 and TRBJ2-1, the complete variable domain reads DSGVTQTPKHLITATGQRVTLRCSPRSGDLSVYWYQQSLDQGLQFLIQYYNGEERAKGNILERFSAQQFPDLHSELNLSSLELGDSALYFCASSADRDSSYNEQFFGPGTRLTVL.

The V gene is TRBV29-1, the J gene TRBJ2-1; TRBD2 agrees at 11 bases. The germline gives CDR1 SQVTM, CDR2 ANQGSEA. With V trimmed by 6 bases and J by 4 bases, 8 bases remained unmatched. The CDR3 is made up of 15 amino acids. Written as DNA, the CDR3 is TGCAGCGTCGGCCGGAGACTAGCGGGGTACAATGAGCAGTTCTTC. Translation: CSVGRRLAGYNEQFF.

The J gene is TRBJ2-1, the V gene TRBV5-6; 10 positions agree with TRBD1. Germline V gene sequence: CDR1 SGHDT, CDR2 YYEEEE. With 1 base clipped from V and 7 bases from J, the junction kept 8 bases outside the gene matches. The CDR3 totals 16 residues. CDR3 sequence (DNA): TGTGCCAGCAGCTTGTTGACAGGGGGCCTGGGGAATGAGCAGTTCTTC. Translating gives CASSLLTGGLGNEQFF.

Only one count was recorded for this clone. The chain is built from TRBV6-5 and TRBJ2-7; unclear D gene. This CDR3 contains 11 residues. V gave up 4 bases and J gave up 3 bases, with 4 bases separating them. The germline V gene encodes CDR1 MNHEY and CDR2 SVGAGI. DNA of the CDR3: TGTGCCAGCAGTTCCCACTACGAGCAGTACTTC. Protein sequence: CASSSHYEQYF.

The chain has TRBV25-1 and TRBJ2-7; 8 positions match TRBD1. Per the germline V gene, CDR1 is MGHDK and CDR2 is SYGVNS. This CDR3 comprises 15 residues. Germline trimming cut 3 bases from V and 2 bases from J; bases unmatched to any gene: 6. This CDR3 is CASSESGTGTYEQYF. The CDR3 DNA is TGTGCCAGCAGTGAGTCCGGGACAGGTACCTACGAGCAGTACTTC.

CDR3 nucleotide sequence: TGTGCCAGCAGAGAGCAAGCCCTCGGCGAGCAGTACTTC. Its protein is CASREQALGEQYF. The chain employs TRBV7-2 and TRBJ2-7; D remains ambiguous. This CDR3 has 13 residues. Germline V CDR1 and CDR2: SGHTA, FQGNSA. Trimming shortened V by 6 bases and J by 6 bases, and 15 bases separated the two germline ends.

This clone was picked up a small number of times. The CDR3 loop reads CASIGNRVTHQPQHF. The CDR3, as DNA: TGTGCCAGCATCGGCAACAGGGTCACTCATCAGCCCCAGCATTTT. The V and J genes are TRBV6-1 and TRBJ1-5; D is perhaps TRBD1 (6 bases). Germline values: CDR1 MNHNS, CDR2 SASEGT. CDR3 length equals 15 residues. V dropped 7 bases and J dropped 5 bases, with 18 bases sitting between them.

The chain joins TRBV5-6 to TRBJ2-2, with 10 bases identical to TRBD1. Per germline, CDR1 SGHDT and CDR2 YYEEEE. The CDR3 is 15 residues long. V lost 4 bases, J lost 7 bases, and 7 bases stayed unmatched. The CDR3 bases are TGTGCCAGCAGCCCCCCTCGGACAGGGGGCGGGGAGCTGTTTTTT. The encoded protein is CASSPPRTGGGELFF.

V is TRBV5-1 and J is TRBJ2-2; tentative D call: TRBD1 (6 bases). The germline V gene has CDR1 SGHRS and CDR2 YFSETQ. The CDR3 runs to 16 residues. V lost 2 bases and J lost 5, with 16 bases in between. CDR3 residues: CASSFRQGSRTGELFF. The CDR3 DNA reads as TGCGCCAGCAGCTTTCGTCAGGGGAGTAGGACCGGGGAGCTGTTTTTT.

The CDR3 sequence is CASSNPTSGTLYEQYF. CDR3 sequence (DNA): TGCGCCAGCAGCAACCCAACTAGCGGGACCCTCTACGAGCAGTACTTC. The J gene is TRBJ2-7, the V gene TRBV4-1, with 10 bases aligning to TRBD2. CDR1 and CDR2 from the germline V gene are MGHRA and YSYEKL. V shed 5 bases and J 3 bases; nucleotides not matched to a gene: 10. This CDR3 is built from 16 residues.

The rearrangement links TRBV27 to TRBJ2-1; possibly TRBD2 for D (5 bases). This CDR3 is built from 13 residues. Germline assignment: CDR1 MNHEY and CDR2 SMNVEV (reference sequence). V dropped 5 bases and J dropped 8 bases, with 13 bases sitting between them. The CDR3 reads CASSLTSNYEQFF. The DNA for the CDR3 is TGTGCCAGCAGTCTAACTAGTAATTATGAGCAGTTCTTC.

This clone was seen a handful of times. This chain joins TRBV5-5 and TRBJ1-4, with D perhaps matching TRBD1 (5 bases). Germline-derived CDR1 and CDR2 are SGHKS and YYEKEE (reference sequence). The CDR3 totals 16 residues. V lost 0 bases and J lost 8, with 17 bases in between. DNA for the CDR3: TGTGCCAGCAGCTTGGTCGGCCAGGGAAGGGGCGAAAAACTGTTTTTT. Translating gives CASSLVGQGRGEKLFF.